This T cell receptor (beta chain) was obtained from a study of T cell changes during pregnancy in multiple sclerosis. V dropped 0 bases and J dropped 6 bases, with 8 bases sitting between them. This CDR3 has 13 residues. Germline lookup yields CDR1 SGHTA and CDR2 FQGTGA. This clone was observed once. This table comes from immunoSEQ multiplex PCR, and its TCRdb copy is limited to in-frame clones, with some not included. Here the sample spans 65,000 to 90,000 clones, 90% to 95% being singletons. This receptor was taken from a female donor with multiple sclerosis, enrolled in a pregnancy study. This sample comprised peripheral blood, obtained in the first trimester of pregnancy. The V call is TRBV7-3, the J call TRBJ1-1; D gene unclear. The CDR3 region is CASSLTTGAEAFF. DNA for the CDR3: TGTGCCAGCAGCTTAACAACCGGGGCTGAAGCTTTCTTT.